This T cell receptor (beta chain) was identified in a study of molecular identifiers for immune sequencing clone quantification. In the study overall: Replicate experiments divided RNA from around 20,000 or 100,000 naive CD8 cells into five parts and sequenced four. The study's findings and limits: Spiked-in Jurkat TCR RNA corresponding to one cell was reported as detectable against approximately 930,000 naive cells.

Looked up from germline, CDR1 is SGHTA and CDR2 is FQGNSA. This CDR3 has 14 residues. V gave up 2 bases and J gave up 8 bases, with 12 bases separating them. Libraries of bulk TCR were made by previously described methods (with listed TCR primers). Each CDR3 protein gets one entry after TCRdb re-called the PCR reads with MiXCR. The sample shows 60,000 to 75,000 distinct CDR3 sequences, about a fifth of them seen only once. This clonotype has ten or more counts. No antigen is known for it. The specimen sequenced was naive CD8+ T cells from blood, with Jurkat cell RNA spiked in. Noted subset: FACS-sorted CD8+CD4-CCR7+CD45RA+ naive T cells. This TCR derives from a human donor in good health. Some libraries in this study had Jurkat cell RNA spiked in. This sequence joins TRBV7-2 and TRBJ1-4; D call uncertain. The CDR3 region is CASSLILRGEKLFF. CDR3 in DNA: TGTGCCAGCAGCTTAATTCTCCGCGGGGAAAAACTGTTTTTT.